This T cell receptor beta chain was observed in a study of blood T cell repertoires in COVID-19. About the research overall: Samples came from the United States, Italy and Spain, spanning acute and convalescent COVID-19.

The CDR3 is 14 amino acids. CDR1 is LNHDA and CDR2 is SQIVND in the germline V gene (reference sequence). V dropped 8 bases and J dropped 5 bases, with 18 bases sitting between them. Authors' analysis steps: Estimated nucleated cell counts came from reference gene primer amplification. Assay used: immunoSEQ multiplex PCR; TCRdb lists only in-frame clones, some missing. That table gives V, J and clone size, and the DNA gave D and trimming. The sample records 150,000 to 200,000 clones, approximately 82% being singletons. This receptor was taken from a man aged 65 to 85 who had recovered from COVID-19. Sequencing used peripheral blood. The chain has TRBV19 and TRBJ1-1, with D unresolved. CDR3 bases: TGTGCCAGTTCGGATAAACCAGCGTTTACTGAAGCTTTCTTT. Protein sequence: CASSDKPAFTEAFF.